The 27 T cell receptor beta chains listed next were all sequenced from one sample in a study of T cell clonality in common variable immunodeficiency (dated by TCRdb to between 2014 and 2017). Broad study findings and their caveats: CVID TCRbeta sequences reportedly showed fewer deletions and N-nucleotide insertions and lacked highly modified clones with 13 or more V deletions.

Library creation used the immunoSEQ multiplex PCR assay. TCRdb obtained this table from immuneACCESS and retained in-frame rearrangements with V and J assigned. These tables miss some clones; where compared with another copy, unresolved V genes account for less than half of the shortfall, and the remainder is unexplained. For this sample, tens of thousands of clones appear and none is a singleton. Clones ranked in the top ten supply less than 35% of the sample. These receptors have no identified antigens. Material: peripheral blood mononuclear cells. The receptors stem from a human donor with common variable immunodeficiency.

In its sample, this clone was seen many times. The read halts 3 residues ahead of the CDR3 end, with the missing end drawn from the germline J gene. The chain has TRBV7-3 and TRBJ2-1; the match to TRBD2 covers 7 bases. CDR3 size: 14 residues. CDR1 is SGHTA, CDR2 FQGTGA, per germline. The junction had 4 bases not matched to a gene; V was cut back by 2 bases and J by 6 bases. CDR3 loop: CASSLSAGSNEQFF. Incomplete CDR3 DNA: TGTGCCAGCAGCTTATCAGCGGGGTCCAATGAG.

Notes on this clone: The read halts 3 residues ahead of the CDR3 end, with the missing end drawn from the germline J gene. The chain couples TRBV5-1 to TRBJ2-3; a possible D gene is TRBD1 (5 bases). Per the germline V gene, CDR1 is SGHRS and CDR2 is YFSETQ. The CDR3 sequence is 13 residues long. With 3 bases removed from V and 4 bases from J, the gap between germline ends came to 9 bases. This CDR3 reads CASSWGGADTQYF. The CDR3 bases that were read are TGCGCCAGCAGCTGGGGCGGCGCAGATACG.

There are a few counts of this clone. The CDR3 end lies 3 residues beyond the end of the read and is filled in from the germline J gene. V is TRBV20-1 and J is TRBJ1-1, with 7 bases lining up with TRBD1. The V gene's germline CDR1 is DFQATT and CDR2 SNEGSKA (reference sequence). The length of the CDR3 is 15 residues. After removal of 3 bases from V and 2 bases from J, the junction contained 9 bases not matched to a gene. CDR3 bases read: TGCAGTGCTAGTGGGCAGAACAGGGGAAACACTGAA. Translated, it gives CSASGQNRGNTE. The entire CDR3 is CSASGQNRGNTEAFF.

In its sample, this clone was seen a few times. The sequenced part of the CDR3 DNA is TGTGCCTGGAGTGCGGACAGCTCCTACGAG. Translated: CAWSADSSYE. The whole CDR3 protein is CAWSADSSYEQYF. V usage is TRBV30 and J usage is TRBJ2-7, with D possibly being TRBD1 (6 bases). The sequence runs out 3 residues before the end of the CDR3; the remainder is reconstructed from the germline J gene. Per germline, CDR1 GTSNPN and CDR2 SVGIG (reference sequence). This CDR3 spans 13 amino acids. V was shortened by 1 base and J by 0 bases, with 7 bases between the two germline ends.

This clone was detected a few times. The read stops 3 residues short of the end of the CDR3; the missing end is completed from the germline J gene. The V call is TRBV6-2 or TRBV6-3, the J call TRBJ1-2; D is perhaps TRBD1 (5 bases). V was clipped by 3 bases and J by 2 bases, with 19 bases between them. Germline CDR1 is MNHEY and CDR2 is SVGEGT. The CDR3 is 17 residues long. Here the CDR3 reads CASSYIPRPGRNYGYTF. CDR3 bases read: TGTGCCAGCAGTTATATTCCCAGGCCAGGGCGAAACTATGGC.

This clone was observed a few times. The read ends 3 residues before the CDR3 terminus; that terminus is restored from the germline J gene. The chain combines TRBV19 with TRBJ2-3; 9 positions match TRBD1. Germline V lookup: CDR1 LNHDA, CDR2 SQIVND (reference sequence). The CDR3 is 17 residues long. The junction had 5 bases not matched to a gene; V was cut back by 0 bases and J by 1 base. The CDR3 sequence is CASSIDPRQGGTDTQYF. Partial CDR3 DNA: TGTGCCAGTAGTATAGATCCGAGACAGGGGGGCACAGATACG.

Many counts were recorded for this clone. The read terminates 3 residues ahead of where the CDR3 ends, so the germline J gene completes it. The V call is TRBV30, the J call TRBJ1-1; no definite D call. In germline, CDR1 is GTSNPN, CDR2 SVGIG (reference sequence). The CDR3 extends over 15 amino acids. The germline V and J ends were trimmed by 3 bases and 1 base, with 15 bases remaining between them. CDR3 amino acids: CAWSAPPNPNTEAFF. Incomplete CDR3 DNA: TGTGCCTGGAGCGCCCCCCCTAACCCGAACACTGAA.

The sample holds a few counts of this clone. The read stops 3 residues short of the end of the CDR3; the missing end is completed from the germline J gene. V usage is TRBV7-6 and J usage is TRBJ1-4; no definite D call. The CDR3 consists of 15 residues. Looked up from germline, CDR1 is SGHVS and CDR2 is FNYEAQ. Between the trimmed V and J ends, which lost 6 bases and 2 bases, there was a span of 13 bases. The CDR3 DNA, read in part, is TGTGCCAGCAGTCCTAGTACTGGGACTAATGAAAAA. As protein: CASSPSTGTNEK. The whole CDR3 protein reads CASSPSTGTNEKLFF.

Turning to this clone: The read halts 3 residues ahead of the CDR3 end, with the missing end drawn from the germline J gene. The chain combines TRBV7-2 with TRBJ2-7; D ambiguous. Germline assignment: CDR1 SGHTA and CDR2 FQGNSA. There are 12 residues in the CDR3. Trimming removed 5 bases at V and 0 bases at J, with 5 bases between. The DNA read from the CDR3 is TGTGCCAGCAGCCCCAGCTCCTACGAG. Encoded protein: CASSPSSYE. The entire CDR3 protein reads CASSPSSYEQYF.

This clone was found a few times. From the germline J gene comes the end of the CDR3, since the read stops 3 residues before it. The chain combines TRBV30 with TRBJ2-3; 8 bases are shared with TRBD2. The CDR3 has 14 residues. Germline CDR1 is GTSNPN and CDR2 is SVGIG (reference sequence). V shed 4 bases and J 2 bases; nucleotides not matched to a gene: 5. The CDR3 reads CAWTSGLHTDTQYF. Partial CDR3 DNA: TGTGCCTGGACTAGCGGGCTACACACAGATACG. Full variable domain (remainder filled in from reference TRBV30 and TRBJ2-3): SQTIHQWPATLVQPVGSPLSLECTVEGTSNPNLYWYRQAAGRGLQLLFYSVGIGQISSEVPQNLSASRPQDRQFILSSKKLLLSDSGFYLCAWTSGLHTDTQYFGPGTRLTVL.

This CDR3 is CASSLGGRAYEQYF. The sequenced CDR3 bases are TGTGCCAGCAGCTTAGGGGGCAGAGCCTACGAG. The chain combines TRBV7-2 with TRBJ2-7; D might be TRBD1 (5 bases). The CDR3 is cut off 3 residues early in the read; its end comes from the germline J gene. The CDR3 runs 14 residues. Trimming cost V 1 base and J 2 bases, with 9 bases left between them. Germline V CDR1 and CDR2: SGHTA, FQGNSA.

About this clone itself: The read gets to within 3 residues of the CDR3 end, and the germline J gene fills in the rest. The chain employs TRBV7-8 and TRBJ1-2; maybe TRBD1 (6 bases). Germline values: CDR1 SGHVS, CDR2 FQNEAQ. Trimming removed 3 bases at V and 2 bases at J, with 13 bases between. The CDR3 sequence is 15 residues long. The CDR3 bases that were read are TGTGCCAGCAGCTTTCACACAGGGAGCAACTATGGC. This encodes CASSFHTGSNYG. The entire CDR3 sequence reads CASSFHTGSNYGYTF.

This clone was detected a few times. The read terminates 3 residues ahead of where the CDR3 ends, so the germline J gene completes it. The rearrangement links TRBV19 to TRBJ1-5; 7 bases are a match to TRBD1. The germline V gene has CDR1 LNHDA and CDR2 SQIVND (reference sequence). The CDR3 sequence is 15 residues long. With 3 bases clipped from V and 6 bases from J, the junction kept 8 bases outside the gene matches. The chain's CDR3 is CASSITDREAQPQHF. Partial CDR3 DNA: TGTGCCAGTAGTATCACCGACAGGGAGGCTCAGCCC.

The CDR3 loop is CASSASGQGLGYTF. The CDR3 bases that were read are TGTGCCAGTAGCGCCTCCGGACAGGGGCTGGGC. The chain combines TRBV19 with TRBJ1-2; 9 bases agree with TRBD1. The CDR3 extends 3 residues past the end of the read, so its final part is completed from the germline J gene. The CDR3 extends over 14 amino acids. From germline, CDR1 is LNHDA and CDR2 SQIVND (reference sequence).

This clone has just a few counts. Sequencing ends 3 residues short of the CDR3 end; the germline J gene provides the rest. This chain uses TRBV2 with TRBJ2-5; D call uncertain. V was trimmed by 2 bases and J by 5 bases, leaving 18 bases between them. This CDR3 is 16 amino acids long. The germline CDR1 and CDR2 sequences are SNHLY and FYNNEI. The CDR3 region is CASSESKARRWETQYF. The CDR3 bases that were read are TGTGCCAGCAGTGAATCTAAGGCTAGGCGCTGGGAGACC.

This clone was recorded at least ten times. The read ends 3 residues before the CDR3 terminus; that terminus is restored from the germline J gene. The chain combines TRBV20-1 with TRBJ2-1; 12 nucleotides match TRBD2. V lost 6 bases, J lost 7 bases, and 13 bases stayed unmatched. There are 16 residues in the CDR3. Germline CDR1 DFQATT, CDR2 SNEGSKA (reference sequence). The CDR3 loop is CSANPGRLAGGNEQFF. The CDR3 DNA, read in part, is TGCAGTGCAAATCCGGGGCGTCTAGCGGGGGGGAATGAG.

With respect to this clone: With the read ending 3 residues before the CDR3 end, the germline J gene is used to fill in that end. The chain joins TRBV7-3 to TRBJ2-2, with D possibly TRBD1 on 5 matching bases. CDR1 and CDR2 (germline): SGHTA, FQGTGA. The CDR3 has 15 residues. V lost 4 bases, J lost 1 base, and 10 bases lay in between. CDR3 DNA, as far as it was read: TGTGCCAGCAGCTCTACAGGATTGAACACCGGGGAG. Protein product: CASSSTGLNTGE. The entire CDR3 is CASSSTGLNTGELFF.

A word on this clone: The read comes to an end 3 residues before the CDR3 does, leaving the germline J gene to fill in the end. The chain joins TRBV6-2 or TRBV6-3 to TRBJ1-2, with 9 bases fitting TRBD1. The CDR3 has 17 amino acids. J was trimmed by 2 bases and V by 9 bases; bases with no gene match: 16. The germline V gene has CDR1 MNHEY and CDR2 SVGEGT. The CDR3 sequence is CARGVWTGAIMNYGYTF. The sequenced CDR3 bases are TGTGCCAGAGGCGTCTGGACAGGGGCAATAATGAACTATGGC.

This clone was seen many times. Read data end 3 residues before the CDR3 end; the end is taken from the germline J gene. The chain is built from TRBV18 and TRBJ2-3; 9 nucleotides align to TRBD1. The CDR3 length is 16 residues. The trim removed 5 bases at V and 1 base at J, leaving 7 bases unmatched. CDR1 and CDR2 (germline): KGHSH, LQKENI. CDR3 bases read: TGTGCCAGCTCAGAGACTTGGACAGGGGGCACAGATACG. This translates into CASSETWTGGTDT. The entire CDR3 sequence reads CASSETWTGGTDTQYF.

This clone was seen a few times. The missing CDR3 end, 3 residues past where the read stops, is filled in from the germline J gene. The rearrangement joins TRBV19 to TRBJ1-1; 8 bases are a match to TRBD1. V shed 5 bases, J shed 2 bases, and the junction held 7 bases outside the gene matches. Germline loops: CDR1 LNHDA, CDR2 SQIVND (reference sequence). CDR3 size: 15 residues. Partial CDR3 DNA: TGTGCCAGTAGTTCAGGGGGCGAAATAAACACTGAA. This encodes CASSSGGEINTE. The whole CDR3 is CASSSGGEINTEAFF.

In regard to this clone: The read finishes 3 residues shy of the CDR3 end, and the germline J gene is used to complete it. V and J are TRBV30 and TRBJ2-7; D is undetermined. The CDR3 has 14 residues. Trimming took 5 bases from V and 0 from J, leaving 14 bases between them. Germline CDR1 GTSNPN, CDR2 SVGIG (reference sequence). The covered CDR3 bases are TGTGCCTGGGACAACTTGGCCCCCTCCTACGAG. Protein: CAWDNLAPSYE. The CDR3 in its entirety is CAWDNLAPSYEQYF.

This clone was seen only a few times. The read comes to an end 3 residues before the CDR3 does, leaving the germline J gene to fill in the end. This chain uses TRBV6-1 with TRBJ1-2; 11 nucleotides align to TRBD1. After removal of 3 bases from V and 4 bases from J, the junction contained 4 bases not matched to a gene. Germline CDR1 reads MNHNS; CDR2 reads SASEGT. The CDR3 contains 15 residues. The CDR3 here is CASSDGQGAGYGYTF. The DNA read from the CDR3 is TGTGCCAGCAGTGATGGACAGGGGGCTGGCTATGGC.

In this sample, this clone turned up many times. One end of the junction fails to match germline, which may point to a read error. The read comes to an end 3 residues before the CDR3 does, leaving the germline J gene to fill in the end. This sequence joins TRBV4-2 and TRBJ2-7; D is possibly TRBD1 or TRBD2 (6 bases each). Germline lookup yields CDR1 LGHNA and CDR2 YNFKEQ. This CDR3 has 16 amino acids. The part of the CDR3 DNA that was read is TGCGCCAGCAGCCAATCATTCAGGGGAGGAGTCTACGAG. Amino acid sequence: CASSQSFRGGVYE. The CDR3 reads in full as CASSQSFRGGVYEQYF.

In its sample, this clone was seen a few times. The read ends 3 residues early relative to the CDR3; the germline J gene fills the gap. The chain joins TRBV7-2 to TRBJ1-4, with unresolved D. Per germline, CDR1 SGHTA and CDR2 FQGNSA. This CDR3 is built from 13 residues. The V end lost 2 bases, the J end lost 4 bases, and 5 bases lay between the germline ends. Partial CDR3 DNA: TGTGCCAGCAGCTTACATAGTAATGAAAAA. Translated: CASSLHSNEK. In full, the CDR3 is CASSLHSNEKLFF.

At least ten counts were recorded for this clone. The read is 3 residues too short to cover the CDR3 end, so that end is filled in from the germline J gene. V gene TRBV6-2 or TRBV6-3 combines with J gene TRBJ2-1; maybe TRBD2 (6 bases). Germline-derived CDR1 and CDR2 are MNHEY and SVGEGT. This CDR3 region has 15 residues. With 4 bases removed from V and 0 bases from J, the gap between germline ends came to 10 bases. The part of the CDR3 DNA that was read is TGTGCCAGCAGTTCGGGGGTGAGCTCCTACAATGAG. It is translated as CASSSGVSSYNE. In full, the CDR3 is CASSSGVSSYNEQFF.

This clone was counted a few times. The CDR3 goes on 3 residues after the read ends, and that part is filled in from the germline J gene. The rearrangement links TRBV7-9 to TRBJ2-7; a weak D match, TRBD1 (6 bases). Between the trimmed V and J ends, which lost 5 bases and 4 bases, there was a span of 15 bases. The CDR3 is made up of 14 amino acids. CDR1 and CDR2 from the germline V gene are SEHNR and FQNEAQ (reference sequence). Incomplete CDR3 DNA: TGTGCCAGCAGCCACCCCCAGGGGTTATACGAG. This translates into CASSHPQGLYE. The whole CDR3 protein is CASSHPQGLYEQYF.

This clone was counted at least ten times. The CDR3 end lies 3 residues beyond the end of the read and is filled in from the germline J gene. V gene TRBV6-2 or TRBV6-3 combines with J gene TRBJ2-1; 13 bases align to TRBD2. The CDR3 spans 16 residues. The V and J ends lost 0 bases and 6 bases, in that order; junction bases with no gene match: 2. The germline V gene has CDR1 MNHEY and CDR2 SVGEGT. CDR3 protein: CASSYSTSGGANEQFF. CDR3 DNA (partial): TGTGCCAGCAGTTACTCCACTAGCGGGGGGGCCAATGAG.